Described below is a single T cell receptor (beta chain) sequence and its context. This entry belongs to a study of blood T cell repertoires in COVID-19. Study information: Sources were T cells, B-cell-depleted T cells, or PBMCs; the material itself was cDNA or gDNA.

Clones were sequenced by immunoSEQ multiplex PCR, and TCRdb holds only the in-frame ones, with some missing. The sample contains some 60,000 clones, around 90% of which appear only once. There are 12 residues in the CDR3. The germline V gene has CDR1 MDHEN and CDR2 SYDVKM. Trimming removed 4 bases from V and 9 bases from J, with 12 bases in between. Sequenced input: peripheral blood. The chain combines TRBV28 with TRBJ2-5; possibly TRBD2 for D (5 bases). This TCR was sampled from a human donor in a cohort sampled during active COVID-19. CDR3 coding DNA: TGTGCCAGCAGTTCCCCTAGGGAGTCCCAGTACTTC. Residues: CASSSPRESQYF. The variable domain in full, completed from reference TRBV28 and TRBJ2-5, reads DVKVTQSSRYLVKRTGEKVFLECVQDMDHENMFWYRQDPGLGLRLIYFSYDVKMKEKGDIPEGYSVSREKKERFSLILESASTNQTSMYLCASSSPRESQYFGPGTRLLVL.